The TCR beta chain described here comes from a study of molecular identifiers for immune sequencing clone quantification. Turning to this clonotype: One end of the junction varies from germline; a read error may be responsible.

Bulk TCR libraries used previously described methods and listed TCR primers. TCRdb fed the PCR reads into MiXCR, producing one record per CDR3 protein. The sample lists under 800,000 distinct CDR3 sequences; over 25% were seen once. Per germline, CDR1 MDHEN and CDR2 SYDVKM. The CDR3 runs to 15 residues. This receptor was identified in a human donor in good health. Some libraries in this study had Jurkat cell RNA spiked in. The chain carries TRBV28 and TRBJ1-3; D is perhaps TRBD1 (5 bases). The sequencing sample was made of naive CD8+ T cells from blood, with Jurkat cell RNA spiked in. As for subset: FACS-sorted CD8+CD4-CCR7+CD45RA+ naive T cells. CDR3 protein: CASSFGGSSGNTTYF. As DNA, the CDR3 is TGTGCCAGCAGTTTTGGGGGATCCTCTGGAAACACCACATATTTT.